Sequencing of this T cell receptor (beta chain) was carried out in a study of T cell responses to AZD1222 COVID-19 vaccine. Study information: Recipients boosted at about 4 weeks or about 12 weeks are pooled. Whole-study findings and limits: Following two doses of AZD1222, Spike-specific TCR breadth and depth rose. Sampled repertoires all dated from after the peak T cell response. Most donors were white British, females outnumbered males, and clonal diversity was possibly underestimated.

Profiled with immunoSEQ multiplex PCR; TCRdb holds only in-frame clones, not every one. The sample lists approximately 120,000 clones; 75% to 90% were seen once. This clone was seen a few times. What it recognizes is unknown. Germline loops: CDR1 LNHDA, CDR2 SQIVND (reference sequence). Trimming pared 3 bases from V and 6 bases from J, leaving 11 bases between. The CDR3 runs to 14 residues. The specimen comprised peripheral blood, sampled on day 0 of AZD1222 vaccination. This clonotype was obtained from an adult in good health. The V and J genes are TRBV19 and TRBJ2-2; D possibly corresponds to TRBD1 (5 bases). The CDR3 spells CASSMQGIPGELFF. The CDR3 bases are TGTGCCAGTAGTATGCAGGGTATCCCCGGGGAGCTGTTTTTT.